A single sample gave rise to the 15 T cell receptor beta chains below, sequenced in a study of shared clonotypes between healthy human individuals. Produced via immunoSEQ multiplex PCR; TCRdb's table is partial and in-frame only. Of about half a million clones listed, approximately 82% are singletons. The specimen sequenced was PBMCs. These TCRs come from a woman aged 35 to 49 in good health. Some clones in this sample may be carry-over from other donors' samples.

V gene TRBV6-1 combines with J gene TRBJ1-2, with TRBD1 identical over 7 bases. CDR1 and CDR2 (germline): MNHNS, SASEGT. This CDR3 is 14 amino acids long. With 6 bases clipped from V and 2 bases from J, the junction kept 6 bases outside the gene matches. The CDR3 DNA reads as TGTGCCAGCAGGCAAGGGGGCGCAAACTATGGCTACACCTTC. Its translation: CASRQGGANYGYTF.

Points on this clone: Just one base apart from a much larger clone, this may be a read error. This chain links TRBV28 with TRBJ1-2; a weak D match, TRBD1 (5 bases). The length of the CDR3 is 13 residues. Germline CDR1 MDHEN, CDR2 SYDVKM. Written as DNA, the CDR3 is TGTGCCAGCAGTTTATCTTCAGGGAATGGCCACACCTTC. Residues: CASSLSSGNGHTF.

J is TRBJ2-3 and V is TRBV6-4; no clear D. The CDR3 covers 15 residues. V dropped 0 bases and J dropped 0 bases, with 7 bases sitting between them. In germline, CDR1 is MRHNA, CDR2 SNTAGT. DNA for the CDR3: TGTGCCAGCAGTGACTCGCCCGACAGCACAGATACGCAGTATTTT. Its protein product is CASSDSPDSTDTQYF.

This clone was recorded many times. The V gene is TRBV19, the J gene TRBJ1-2; 10 bases fit TRBD1. Germline V gives CDR1 LNHDA, CDR2 SQIVND (reference sequence). There are 14 residues in the CDR3. Trimming at V came to 9 bases and at J to 4 bases, leaving 8 bases not matched to a gene. CDR3 protein: CASGDRGFSYGYTF. The CDR3 DNA follows: TGTGCCAGCGGGGACAGGGGTTTTTCCTATGGCTACACCTTC.

The gene calls are TRBV5-4 and TRBJ2-1, with 11 nucleotides matching TRBD2. Trimming at V came to 5 bases and at J to 5 bases, leaving 6 bases not matched to a gene. Per the germline V gene, CDR1 is SGHNT and CDR2 is YYREEE (reference sequence). The CDR3 sequence is 15 residues long. Here the CDR3 DNA reads TGTGCCAGCAGTCTTAGCGGGAGGGCCAACAATGAGCAGTTCTTC. Translation gives CASSLSGRANNEQFF.

This rearrangement joins TRBV11-2 to TRBJ1-1; D unclear. Germline CDR1 is SGHAT and CDR2 is FQNNGV. Trimming stripped 1 base from V and 1 base from J, with 7 bases between. This CDR3 has 14 amino acids. In DNA, the CDR3 is TGTGCCAGCAGCTTAGTGGCGGGGAACACTGAAGCTTTCTTT. The encoded protein is CASSLVAGNTEAFF.

This chain uses TRBV4-1 with TRBJ2-1; 12 nucleotides agree with TRBD2. This CDR3 comprises 16 residues. V trimming: 5 bases; J trimming: 3 bases; junction bases outside the gene matches: 5. Germline V CDR1 and CDR2: MGHRA, YSYEKL. The CDR3 loop reads CASSSLAGGFYNEQFF. As DNA, the CDR3 is TGCGCCAGCAGCTCCCTAGCGGGAGGGTTCTACAATGAGCAGTTCTTC.

For this clone: A far larger clone is only one base removed, so a read error is likely. The chain is built from TRBV6-1 and TRBJ1-2, with no clear D. V shed 3 bases and J shed 7 bases, with 9 bases lying between them. Per germline, CDR1 MNHNS and CDR2 SASEGT. This CDR3 comprises 12 residues. Here the CDR3 reads CASSEGIGGYTF. In DNA, the CDR3 is TGTGCCAGCAGTGAGGGTATCGGTGGCTACACCTTC.

The gene calls are TRBV6-6 and TRBJ1-5; D ambiguous. Per the germline V gene, CDR1 is MNHNY and CDR2 is SVGAGI (reference sequence). The CDR3 extends over 14 amino acids. V was shortened by 7 bases and J by 3 bases, with 13 bases between the two germline ends. The CDR3 spells CASTTMNTNQPQHF. CDR3 nucleotide sequence: TGTGCCAGCACCACTATGAACACCAATCAGCCCCAGCATTTT.

The V call is TRBV5-1, the J call TRBJ2-7; 11 nucleotides agree with TRBD2. V lost 1 base to trimming and J lost 6 bases; unmatched junction nucleotides: 9. Germline V gene sequence: CDR1 SGHRS, CDR2 YFSETQ. The CDR3 has 16 residues. The CDR3 protein is CASSLIAGGRMVEQYF. The CDR3 DNA reads TGCGCCAGCAGCTTGATAGCGGGAGGGCGTATGGTCGAGCAGTACTTC.

The chain combines TRBV28 with TRBJ1-1; no clear D gene. Trimming pared 5 bases from V and 5 bases from J, leaving 15 bases between. This CDR3 is 14 amino acids long. Germline lookup yields CDR1 MDHEN and CDR2 SYDVKM. This CDR3 reads CASSARLRRTEAFF. Here the CDR3 DNA reads TGTGCCAGCAGTGCCCGGCTCCGGAGGACTGAAGCTTTCTTT.

This chain links TRBV9 with TRBJ2-1, with 9 positions matching TRBD2. Trimming cost V 7 bases and J 9 bases; bases outside gene matches: 14. CDR1 SGDLS and CDR2 YYNGEE come from the germline V gene. The CDR3 is made up of 15 amino acids. The CDR3 bases are TGTGCCAGCGGGGGGACGGGACTAGCTTTGAGTGAGCAGTTCTTC. Its protein is CASGGTGLALSEQFF.

The rearrangement joins TRBV5-4 to TRBJ2-1; D call uncertain. Trimming shortened V by 1 base and J by 10 bases, and 12 bases separated the two germline ends. The CDR3 covers 13 residues. Germline V CDR1 and CDR2: SGHNT, YYREEE (reference sequence). CDR3 protein: CASSLIGRQEQFF. CDR3 coding DNA: TGTGCCAGCAGCTTGATCGGTAGGCAAGAGCAGTTCTTC.

This clone has a handful of counts. The chain has TRBV7-3 and TRBJ2-7; D not resolved. Germline-derived CDR1 and CDR2 are SGHTA and FQGTGA. This CDR3 contains 13 residues. V lost 0 bases to trimming and J lost 4 bases, with 7 bases between them. CDR3 DNA sequence: TGTGCCAGCAGCTTAACTCTGGGTTACGAGCAGTACTTC. This gives the protein CASSLTLGYEQYF.

V and J are TRBV4-1 and TRBJ2-1; TRBD2 aligns across 8 bases. Germline CDR1 and CDR2: MGHRA and YSYEKL. The junction had 9 bases not matched to a gene; V was cut back by 6 bases and J by 5 bases. This CDR3 is 15 amino acids long. CDR3 nucleotide sequence: TGCGCCAGCAGGCACCGAGCGGGGGATAACAATGAGCAGTTCTTC. Protein product: CASRHRAGDNNEQFF.